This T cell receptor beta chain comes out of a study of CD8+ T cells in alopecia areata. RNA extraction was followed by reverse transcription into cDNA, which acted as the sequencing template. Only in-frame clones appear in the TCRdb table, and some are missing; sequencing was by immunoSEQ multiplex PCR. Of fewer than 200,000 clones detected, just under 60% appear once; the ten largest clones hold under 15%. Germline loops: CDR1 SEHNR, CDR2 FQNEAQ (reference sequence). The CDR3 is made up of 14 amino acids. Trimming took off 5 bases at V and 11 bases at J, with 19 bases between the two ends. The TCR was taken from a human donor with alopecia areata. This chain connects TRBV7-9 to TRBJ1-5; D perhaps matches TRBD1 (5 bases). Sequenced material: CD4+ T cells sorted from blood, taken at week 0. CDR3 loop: CASSERDARSAQHF. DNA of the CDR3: TGTGCCAGCAGCGAAAGGGACGCCCGCTCGGCCCAGCATTTT. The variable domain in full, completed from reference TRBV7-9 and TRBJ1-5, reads DTGVSQNPRHKITKRGQNVTFRCDPISEHNRLYWYRQTLGQGPEFLTYFQNEAQLEKSRLLSDRFSAERPKGSFSTLEIQRTEQGDSAMYLCASSERDARSAQHFGDGTRLSIL.